These 25 T cell receptor beta chains came from one sample sequenced in a study of radiotherapy plus CTLA-4 blockade in lung cancer. TCRdb's table, derived via immunoSEQ multiplex PCR, lists solely in-frame clones and lacks some. There are about 68,000 clones in the sample; around 79% occur only once, and roughly 10% lies in the top ten. The material sequenced was peripheral blood, taken from a patient treated with radiotherapy plus ipilimumab. These TCRs come from a human donor with non-small cell lung cancer who had a complete response to radiotherapy plus ipilimumab.

On this clone itself: Other DNA sequences within the sample encode an identical CDR3. The chain links TRBV7-9 to TRBJ1-2, with D tentatively TRBD1 (5 bases). Trimming removed 7 bases at V and 8 bases at J, with 17 bases between. From germline, CDR1 is SEHNR and CDR2 FQNEAQ (reference sequence). This CDR3 comprises 13 residues. CDR3 region: CASTSPGLGGYTF. CDR3 in DNA: TGTGCCAGCACCTCCCCAGGGCTAGGGGGCTACACCTTC.

V and J are TRBV7-9 and TRBJ1-2, with D possibly TRBD1 on 5 matching bases. V was trimmed by 5 bases and J by 4 bases, leaving 14 bases between them. This CDR3 spans 14 amino acids. Germline-derived CDR1 and CDR2 are SEHNR and FQNEAQ (reference sequence). CDR3 nucleotide sequence: TGTGCCAGCAGCCCCTCCGACAGCGTCTATGGCTACACCTTC. Translated, it gives CASSPSDSVYGYTF.

This clone was detected only once. The chain carries TRBV4-3 and TRBJ1-1; TRBD1 matches 7 bases. Germline V CDR1 and CDR2: LGHNA, YSLEER. V gave up 1 base and J gave up 2 bases; unmatched junction bases: 7. The CDR3 totals 16 residues. CDR3 amino acids: CASSQVGRGHNTEAFF. In DNA, the CDR3 is TGCGCCAGCAGCCAAGTGGGGAGGGGGCATAACACTGAAGCTTTCTTT.

The rearrangement joins TRBV5-4 to TRBJ2-7; D might be TRBD2 (7 bases). Trimming removed 4 bases from V and 5 bases from J, with 16 bases in between. This CDR3 comprises 14 residues. The germline gives CDR1 SGHNT, CDR2 YYREEE (reference sequence). The CDR3 here is CASSPGGAGDEQYV. CDR3 bases: TGTGCCAGCAGCCCTGGGGGGGCCGGAGACGAGCAGTACGTC.

J is TRBJ1-5 and V is TRBV29-1, with D maybe TRBD1 (6 bases). From germline, CDR1 is SQVTM and CDR2 ANQGSEA. Trimming shortened V by 5 bases and J by 2 bases, and 7 bases separated the two germline ends. The CDR3 is 12 residues long. The CDR3 region is CSVRGGNQPQHF. The CDR3 region has the DNA TGCAGCGTTAGGGGGGGCAATCAGCCCCAGCATTTT.

The chain uses TRBV2 and TRBJ1-2, with 7 bases aligning to TRBD1. Germline V gene sequence: CDR1 SNHLY, CDR2 FYNNEI. V lost 7 bases and J lost 4; bases outside the gene matches: 9. CDR3 length: 14 amino acids. CDR3 DNA: TGTGCCAGCATCGGACTACAGGGGCGCTATGGCTACACCTTC. Its protein is CASIGLQGRYGYTF.

The rearrangement links TRBV12-5 to TRBJ1-5; TRBD1 matches at 8 bases. CDR3 length: 15 residues. CDR1 is LGHNT and CDR2 is FRNRAP in the germline V gene. V was clipped by 2 bases and J by 9 bases; unmatched bases: 9. As DNA, the CDR3 is TGTGCTAGTGGTTTGCCTCAGACAGGGGAAGGGCCCCAGCATTTT. Its translation is CASGLPQTGEGPQHF.

This clone was seen only a few times. The genes are TRBV7-2 and TRBJ1-6, with a weak D call TRBD1 (6 bases). From germline, CDR1 is SGHTA and CDR2 FQGNSA. The germline V and J ends were trimmed by 1 base and 8 bases, with 12 bases remaining between them. The length of the CDR3 is 15 residues. This chain's CDR3 is CASSLGQGRYSPLHF. DNA for the CDR3: TGTGCCAGCAGCTTAGGCCAGGGGAGATATTCACCCCTCCACTTT.

The chain couples TRBV25-1 to TRBJ1-2; no reliable D call. This CDR3 has 15 residues. Trimming stripped 7 bases from V and 2 bases from J, with 17 bases between. Per germline, CDR1 MGHDK and CDR2 SYGVNS. CDR3 bases: TGTGCCAGCAAGACCGGACCTATACCAAACTATGGCTACACCTTC. Residues: CASKTGPIPNYGYTF.

This rearrangement joins TRBV5-1 to TRBJ1-2, with D perhaps matching TRBD1 (5 bases). The V and J ends lost 5 bases and 5 bases respectively, with 16 bases between them. Germline V CDR1 and CDR2: SGHRS, YFSETQ. The CDR3 sequence is 14 residues long. The CDR3 nucleotides read TGCGCCAGCAGGGTGGACGGGGGAGGTTATGGCTACACCTTC. Its translation is CASRVDGGGYGYTF.

The chain carries TRBV10-1 and TRBJ1-6; perhaps TRBD1 as D (6 bases). Trimming shortened V by 9 bases and J by 5 bases, and 14 bases separated the two germline ends. Germline assignment: CDR1 WNHNN and CDR2 SYGVQD (reference sequence). This CDR3 comprises 14 residues. The CDR3: CASSSGHNNSPLHF. The CDR3 region has the DNA TGCGCCAGTTCCTCGGGACATAATAATTCACCCCTCCACTTT.

This clone was recorded only once. This chain connects TRBV19 to TRBJ2-7, with D tentatively TRBD1 (6 bases). Germline-derived CDR1 and CDR2 are LNHDA and SQIVND (reference sequence). The germline V and J ends were trimmed by 1 base and 2 bases, with 12 bases remaining between them. The CDR3 is 15 residues long. The DNA for the CDR3 is TGTGCCAGTAGTATAGGATCGGACAGACCCTACGAGCAGTACTTC. This sequence encodes CASSIGSDRPYEQYF. The whole variable domain, remainder taken from reference TRBV19 and TRBJ2-7, is DGGITQSPKYLFRKEGQNVTLSCEQNLNHDAMYWYRQDPGQGLRLIYYSQIVNDFQKGDIAEGYSVSREKKESFPLTVTSAQKNPTAFYLCASSIGSDRPYEQYFGPGTRLTVT.

V and J are TRBV10-3 and TRBJ1-2, with D possibly matching TRBD1 (6 bases). Germline V gene data show CDR1 as ENHRY and CDR2 as SYGVKD. This CDR3 is 15 amino acids long. V was shortened by 2 bases and J by 8 bases, with 18 bases between the two germline ends. CDR3 sequence (DNA): TGTGCCATCAGTGAGGGTGATGGGGGCTCCTACGGCTACACCTTC. This encodes CAISEGDGGSYGYTF.

This clone was recorded a few times. The chain joins TRBV5-5 to TRBJ1-2; D not resolved. Germline CDR1 SGHKS, CDR2 YYEKEE (reference sequence). The CDR3 has 14 residues. Trimming removed 0 bases from V and 2 bases from J, with 8 bases in between. The CDR3 sequence is CASSLDQRNYGYTF. CDR3 DNA: TGTGCCAGCAGCTTGGACCAGAGAAACTATGGCTACACCTTC. Filled out from reference TRBV5-5 and TRBJ1-2, the complete variable domain reads DAGVTQSPTHLIKTRGQQVTLRCSPISGHKSVSWYQQVLGQGPQFIFQYYEKEERGRGNFPDRFSARQFPNYSSELNVNALLLGDSALYLCASSLDQRNYGYTFGSGTRLTVV.

This chain links TRBV6-5 with TRBJ2-3, with D unresolved. Trimming removed 7 bases from V and 0 bases from J, with 14 bases in between. CDR1 is MNHEY and CDR2 is SVGAGI in the germline V gene. This CDR3 is 15 amino acids long. The CDR3 sequence is CASKGYEGSTDTQYF. The CDR3 DNA sequence: TGTGCCAGCAAGGGATACGAAGGGAGCACAGATACGCAGTATTTT.

V usage is TRBV5-4 and J usage is TRBJ1-2; tentatively, D is TRBD1 (6 bases). CDR3 size: 13 residues. V was clipped by 0 bases and J by 6 bases, with 9 bases between them. The germline V gene encodes CDR1 SGHNT and CDR2 YYREEE (reference sequence). This CDR3 is CASSLETGDGYTF. The CDR3 nucleotides are TGTGCCAGCAGCTTGGAGACAGGCGATGGCTACACCTTC.

In its sample, this clone was seen once. The chain carries TRBV4-3 and TRBJ1-2, with 7 bases identical to TRBD1. CDR1 LGHNA and CDR2 YSLEER come from the germline V gene. Trimming at V came to 6 bases and at J to 2 bases, leaving 6 bases not matched to a gene. The length of the CDR3 is 14 residues. The CDR3 DNA reads as TGCGCCAGCAGTCGGGAAGGGGGCAACTATGGCTACACCTTC. It specifies CASSREGGNYGYTF.

Only one count was recorded for this clone. V and J are TRBV19 and TRBJ2-7, with 11 bases matching TRBD1. J gave up 5 bases and V 5 bases, and 14 bases lay outside the gene matches. The germline gives CDR1 LNHDA, CDR2 SQIVND (reference sequence). CDR3 size: 17 residues. For the CDR3, the DNA is TGTGCCAGTAGTCTGGGTATACGGACAGGGGGCCCAAACGAGCAGTACGTC. Translated: CASSLGIRTGGPNEQYV.

This chain links TRBV9 with TRBJ2-5; tentatively, D is TRBD1 (6 bases). The V end was cut by 0 bases, the J end by 4 bases, with 10 bases between. This CDR3 is 14 amino acids long. CDR1 is SGDLS, CDR2 YYNGEE, per germline. The CDR3 sequence: CASSVGKGGETQYF. The DNA for the CDR3 is TGTGCCAGCAGCGTAGGTAAAGGGGGAGAGACCCAGTACTTC.

This chain uses TRBV25-1 with TRBJ1-5; 9 nucleotides agree with TRBD1. The J segment lost 3 bases and the V segment lost 2 bases, leaving 5 bases of the junction unmatched. Germline V gives CDR1 MGHDK, CDR2 SYGVNS. The CDR3 runs to 16 residues. DNA for the CDR3: TGTGCCAGCAGTGAAAGCGGGACAGGGCTCAATCAGCCCCAGCATTTT. This encodes CASSESGTGLNQPQHF. Filled out from reference TRBV25-1 and TRBJ1-5, the complete variable domain reads EADIYQTPRYLVIGTGKKITLECSQTMGHDKMYWYQQDPGMELHLIHYSYGVNSTEKGDLSSESTVSRIRTEHFPLTLESARPSHTSQYLCASSESGTGLNQPQHFGDGTRLSIL.

This clone was seen just once. The chain joins TRBV5-1 to TRBJ1-5; D is possibly TRBD1 (5 bases). The length of the CDR3 is 14 residues. Looked up from germline, CDR1 is SGHRS and CDR2 is YFSETQ. Trimming removed 4 bases from V and 1 base from J, with 9 bases in between. The CDR3 is CASSVGPSNQPQHF. DNA of the CDR3: TGCGCCAGCAGCGTGGGACCGAGCAATCAGCCCCAGCATTTT.

This rearrangement joins TRBV15 to TRBJ2-3; 9 nucleotides align to TRBD2. CDR3 length: 18 residues. J gave up 0 bases and V 0 bases, and 7 bases lay outside the gene matches. Germline CDR1 LNHNV, CDR2 YYDKDF (reference sequence). The CDR3 DNA reads TGTGCCACCAGCAGAGATGGGACAACTAGCGGGAGCACAGATACGCAGTATTTT. This translates into CATSRDGTTSGSTDTQYF.

V is TRBV7-8 and J is TRBJ2-3; no reliable D call. V was shortened by 6 bases and J by 6 bases, with 19 bases between the two germline ends. The length of the CDR3 is 15 residues. CDR1 is SGHVS, CDR2 FQNEAQ, per germline. The CDR3 DNA is TGTGCCAGCAGTCGTGCGCCGACCCGAGAGGATACGCAGTATTTT. Translating gives CASSRAPTREDTQYF.

The chain recombines TRBV5-6 with TRBJ1-1, with 9 nucleotides matching TRBD1. J lost 1 base, V lost 4 bases, and 5 bases had no gene match. The CDR3 consists of 15 residues. Germline CDR1 SGHDT, CDR2 YYEEEE. The CDR3 DNA reads TGTGCCAGCAGCCTATGGGACAGGGAGAACACTGAAGCTTTCTTT. Translated, it gives CASSLWDRENTEAFF.

The chain joins TRBV5-1 to TRBJ2-2; the D is unclear. V shed 0 bases and J shed 6 bases, with 6 bases lying between them. This CDR3 comprises 13 residues. The V gene's germline CDR1 is SGHRS and CDR2 YFSETQ. The CDR3, as DNA: TGCGCCAGCAGCTTGGTGGGTTCCGGGGAGCTGTTTTTT. This sequence encodes CASSLVGSGELFF.